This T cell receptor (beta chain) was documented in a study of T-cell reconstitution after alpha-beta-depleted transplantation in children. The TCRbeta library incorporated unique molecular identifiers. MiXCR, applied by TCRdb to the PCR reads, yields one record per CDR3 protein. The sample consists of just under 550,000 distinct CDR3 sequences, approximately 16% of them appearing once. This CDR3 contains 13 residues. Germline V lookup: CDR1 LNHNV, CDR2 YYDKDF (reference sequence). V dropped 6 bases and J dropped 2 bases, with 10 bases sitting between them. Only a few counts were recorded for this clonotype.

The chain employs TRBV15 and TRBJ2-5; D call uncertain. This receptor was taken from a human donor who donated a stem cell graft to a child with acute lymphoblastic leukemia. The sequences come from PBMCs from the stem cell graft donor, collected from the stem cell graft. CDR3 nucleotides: TGTGCCACCAGGACCCATTATCAAGAGACCCAGTACTTC. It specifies CATRTHYQETQYF.